This T cell receptor (beta chain) comes out of a study of shared clonotypes between healthy human individuals. Each of the donors was a healthy adult who was HIV-negative and had not had a recent acute infection or vaccination. An approximately 210 ng quantity of DNA, 25,000 to 30,000 T cell genomes, went into the sorted-subset replicate PCRs. Only in-frame clones appear in the TCRdb table, and some are missing; sequencing was by immunoSEQ multiplex PCR. The sample has 170,000 or so clones, approximately 61% seen once. From germline, CDR1 is MNHEY and CDR2 SMNVEV (reference sequence). The CDR3 loop spans 15 amino acids. The V end lost 6 bases, the J end lost 3 bases, and 15 bases lay between the germline ends.

Specimen: memory CD4+ T cells sorted from blood. The subset is: CD45RA-negative fraction. The chain couples TRBV27 to TRBJ1-5; D not resolved. The sequence was collected from a man aged 30 to 39 in good health. The CDR3 DNA reads as TGTGCCAGCAGACGGAGCGGTGAGTTCAATCAGCCCCAGCATTTT. Translation gives CASRRSGEFNQPQHF.